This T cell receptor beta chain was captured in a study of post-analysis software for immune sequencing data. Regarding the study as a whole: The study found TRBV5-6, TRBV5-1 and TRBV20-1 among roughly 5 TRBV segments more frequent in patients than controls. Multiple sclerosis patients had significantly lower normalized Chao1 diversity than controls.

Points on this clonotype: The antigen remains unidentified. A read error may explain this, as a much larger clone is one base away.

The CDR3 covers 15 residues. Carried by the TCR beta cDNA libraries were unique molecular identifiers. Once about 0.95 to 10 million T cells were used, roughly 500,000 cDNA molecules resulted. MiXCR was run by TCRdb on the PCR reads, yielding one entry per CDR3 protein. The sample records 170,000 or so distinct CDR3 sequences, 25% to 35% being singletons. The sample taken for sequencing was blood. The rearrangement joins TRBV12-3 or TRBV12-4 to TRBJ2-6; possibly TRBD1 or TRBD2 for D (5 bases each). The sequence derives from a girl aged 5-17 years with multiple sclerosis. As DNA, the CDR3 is TGTGCCAGCAGTTTAGTGGAAGACGGGGCCAACGCCCTGACTTTC. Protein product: CASSLVEDGANALTF.